Presented here are 4 T cell receptor beta chains from one specimen sequenced in a study of OX40 agonist ivuxolimab in advanced cancers. Only in-frame clones appear in the TCRdb table, and some are missing; sequencing was by immunoSEQ multiplex PCR. The sample contains some 65,000 clones, roughly 76% of which appear only once. The source material was CD4+ or CD8+ T cells sorted from blood, sampled in a trial of the OX40 agonist ivuxolimab. The source is an adult with an advanced solid tumor such as melanoma, head and neck, liver or kidney cancer.

V gene TRBV29-1 combines with J gene TRBJ1-6, with D tentatively TRBD1 (5 bases). V was pared by 3 bases and J by 4 bases, with 19 bases between. The CDR3 loop spans 17 amino acids. The germline V gene encodes CDR1 SQVTM and CDR2 ANQGSEA. The CDR3 region has the DNA TGCAGCGTTGAGGCTGCTCCAGGGAAACGATATAATTCACCCCTCCACTTT. This translates into CSVEAAPGKRYNSPLHF.

The chain is built from TRBV10-3 and TRBJ1-6; D is possibly TRBD1 (6 bases). The CDR3 consists of 17 residues. The V and J ends lost 5 bases and 5 bases respectively, with 19 bases between them. Germline V lookup: CDR1 ENHRY, CDR2 SYGVKD. The CDR3 reads CAISTLPRDTDNSPLHF. The CDR3 DNA is TGTGCCATCAGTACTTTACCCCGGGACACCGATAATTCACCCCTCCACTTT.

This clone occurred many times. The chain couples TRBV19 to TRBJ1-2, with D tentatively TRBD1 (6 bases). V was shortened by 4 bases and J by 4 bases, with 13 bases between the two germline ends. Germline V lookup: CDR1 LNHDA, CDR2 SQIVND (reference sequence). This CDR3 is built from 14 residues. CDR3 nucleotide sequence: TGTGCCAGTAGTAACCAACAGGGCGGCTATGGCTACACCTTC. It specifies CASSNQQGGYGYTF.

This rearrangement joins TRBV6-1 to TRBJ1-5; 8 positions agree with TRBD1. The CDR3 loop spans 15 amino acids. The ends lost 2 bases at V and 7 bases at J; junction bases unmatched: 7. Germline V CDR1 and CDR2: MNHNS, SASEGT. The CDR3 loop reads CASSERDRGRQPQHF. CDR3 nucleotides: TGTGCCAGCAGTGAACGAGACAGGGGACGGCAGCCCCAGCATTTT.